Listed below are T cell receptor beta chains from one sample, sequenced in a study of identical twins. TCRdb recomputed calls from the 5' RACE reads with MiXCR, one row per CDR3 protein. Of roughly 1,500,000 distinct CDR3 sequences in the sample, about 31% are singletons; the top ten hold about 0.3%. The source material was cord blood. The source is a newborn girl in good health. Both conserved end residues are part of each CDR3.

V	CDR3
TRBV6-5	CASSYSTGISSYNSPLHF
TRBV27	CTSSLSLTGGYGYTF
TRBV29-1	CSVNEGGPGELFF
TRBV15	CATSRVPGQVSTDTQYF
TRBV12-3/TRBV12-4	CASSLLAGGCNEQFF
TRBV20-1	CSARVYRGQTYEQYF
TRBV20-1	CSASRPIMNTVAFF
TRBV5-1	CASSDLDRGNEKLFF
TRBV13	CASSLRGSLAGEVKNIQYF
TRBV20-1	CSARGTPSGSYNEQFF
TRBV5-1	CASSPSPEETQYF
TRBV10-3	CAIGAGFAFF
TRBV5-1	CASSLGTSVSSYEQYF
TRBV12-3/TRBV12-4	CASSNRLGTDAQYF
TRBV11-2	CASRALAGGYNEQFF
TRBV7-2	CAGSLDSGGSSYNEQFF
TRBV21-1	CASSKEGGDTGELFF
TRBV15	CATSGENSRFYGYTF
TRBV5-5	CASRQGPPSSYEQYF
TRBV20-1	CSAKGPGGVYSNQPQHF
TRBV4-2	CASSQDVGTGNGYTF
TRBV15	CATTPRQSYSPINEQFF
TRBV12-3/TRBV12-4	CASSLHPGGGANYGYTF
TRBV7-2	CASSSLPGQLGGYEQYF
TRBV6-5	CASSYMGRVETQYF
TRBV29-1	CSVAEGADTEAFF
TRBV6-2/TRBV6-3	CASSYSTSLYEQYF
TRBV24-1	CATRDANYGYTF
TRBV6-1	CASSEDGLSYNEQFF
TRBV5-1	CASTRDSSNEQFF
TRBV14	CASSQGGSPVEQYF
TRBV20-1	CSAEEGGGPTGDEQFF
TRBV20-1	CSARGAGGSYNEQFF
TRBV29-1	CSTPLRLAPHYEQYF
TRBV27	CASRPKGGGYTF
TRBV9	CASSADFYNEQFF
TRBV4-1	CASSRFAGDGELFF
TRBV20-1	CSARGLVINEKLFF
TRBV6-2/TRBV6-3	CASSYPPGTRNNEQFF
TRBV2	CAVPGGQSSYEQYF
TRBV7-9	CASSSQQLEETQYF